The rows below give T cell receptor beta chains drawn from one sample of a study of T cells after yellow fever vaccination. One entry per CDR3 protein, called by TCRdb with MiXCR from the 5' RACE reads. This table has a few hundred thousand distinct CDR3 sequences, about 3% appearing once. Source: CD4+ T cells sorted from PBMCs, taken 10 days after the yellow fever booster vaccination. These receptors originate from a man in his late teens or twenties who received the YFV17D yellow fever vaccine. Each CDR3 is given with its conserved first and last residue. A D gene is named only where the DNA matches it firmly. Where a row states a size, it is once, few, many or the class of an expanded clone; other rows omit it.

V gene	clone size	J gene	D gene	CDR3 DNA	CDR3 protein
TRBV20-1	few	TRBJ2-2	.	TGCAGTCTCTCTCTAGCGAACACCGGGGAGCTGTTTTTT	CSLSLANTGELFF
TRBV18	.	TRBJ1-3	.	TGTGCCAGCTCACCAGGTTTGGCAAACACCATATATTTT	CASSPGLANTIYF
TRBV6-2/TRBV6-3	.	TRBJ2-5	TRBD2	TGTGCCAGCAGTCAAGGACTAGCGGGGGGGTATACCCAAGAGACCCAGTACTTC	CASSQGLAGGYTQETQYF
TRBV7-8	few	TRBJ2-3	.	TGTGCCAGCAGCACCTTAGGGAGGCGGAGAGATACGCAGTATTTT	CASSTLGRRRDTQYF
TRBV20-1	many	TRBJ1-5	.	TGCAGTGCTAGATCGGGCAGGGGCCTGGGTGTGTATAGCAATCAGCCCCAGCATTTT	CSARSGRGLGVYSNQPQHF
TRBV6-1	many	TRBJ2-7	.	TGTGCCAGCAGTGAAGCCTGGGCAAGCTCCTACGAGCAGTACTTC	CASSEAWASSYEQYF
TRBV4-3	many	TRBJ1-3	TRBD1	TGCGCCAGCAGCCAAGGGTTCCGGGACAGGGGGATCTCTGGAAACACCATATATTTT	CASSQGFRDRGISGNTIYF
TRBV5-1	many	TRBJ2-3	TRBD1	TGCGCCAGCAGCTTTGGATCACAGGGGTTAAGCACAGATACGCAGTATTTT	CASSFGSQGLSTDTQYF
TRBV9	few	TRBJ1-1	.	TGTGCCAGCAGCGGGGGGACGGCGACGAACACTGAAGCTTTCTTT	CASSGGTATNTEAFF
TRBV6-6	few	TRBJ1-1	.	TGTGCCAGCAGCTTCAGGACAGCCCACACTGAAGCTTTCTTT	CASSFRTAHTEAFF
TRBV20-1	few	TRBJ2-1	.	TGCAGTGCTAGAGGCGGGGATTTGGGGGATGAGCAGTTCTTC	CSARGGDLGDEQFF
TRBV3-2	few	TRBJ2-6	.	TGTGCCAGCAGCCATGTTTTAGACCGGGACAGGGATATCTCTGGGGCCAACGTCCTGACTTTC	CASSHVLDRDRDISGANVLTF
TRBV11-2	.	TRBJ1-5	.	TGTGCCAGCAGCCCAGCCCGAGGCCAGCCCCAGCATTTT	CASSPARGQPQHF
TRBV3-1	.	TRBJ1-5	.	TGTGCCAGCAGCCAAGATTCGATGCAGCCCCAGCATTTT	CASSQDSMQPQHF
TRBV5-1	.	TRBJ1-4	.	TGCGCCAGCAGCTTGGTGGCAGGGAGTTATGGGGCAACTAATGAAAAACTGTTTTTT	CASSLVAGSYGATNEKLFF
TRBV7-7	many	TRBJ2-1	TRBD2	TGTGCTAGCAGCTCGTCTAGCGGGGGTAATGAGCAGTTCTTC	CASSSSSGGNEQFF
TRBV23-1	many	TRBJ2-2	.	TGCGCCAGCAGCCTCGGACCCTTTTGGGAGCTGTTTTTT	CASSLGPFWELFF
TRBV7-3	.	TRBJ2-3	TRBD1	TGTGCCAGCAGCCCGACAGGGAATACGCAGTATTTT	CASSPTGNTQYF
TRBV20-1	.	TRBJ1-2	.	TGCAGTGCTGGGAACTATGGCTACACCTTC	CSAGNYGYTF
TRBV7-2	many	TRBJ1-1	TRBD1	TGTGCCAGCAGCTTGACCCCCGGGACAGGATATGAAGCTTTCTTT	CASSLTPGTGYEAFF
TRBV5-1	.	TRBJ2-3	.	TGCGCCAGCAGCTTGTCCCCCAGGGGATCCACAGATACGCAGTATTTT	CASSLSPRGSTDTQYF
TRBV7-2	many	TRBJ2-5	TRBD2	TGTGCCAGCAGCTTAAATCTAGCGGCAGAGACCCAGTACTTC	CASSLNLAAETQYF
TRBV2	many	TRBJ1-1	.	TGTGCCAGCAGTGAGCGGGGGGCCGGGGGCACTGAAGCTTTCTTT	CASSERGAGGTEAFF
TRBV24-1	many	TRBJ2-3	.	TGTGCCACCAGTGATTACCCGGCAGATACGCAGTATTTT	CATSDYPADTQYF
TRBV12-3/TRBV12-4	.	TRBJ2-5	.	TGTGCCAGCAGTTTGTATGGGGCAGAAGAGACCCAGTACTTC	CASSLYGAEETQYF
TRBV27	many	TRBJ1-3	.	TGTGCCAGCAGCAGAGTTGGAGGAGGAAACACCATATATTTT	CASSRVGGGNTIYF
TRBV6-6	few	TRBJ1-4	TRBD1	TGTGCCAGCAGAGAGGGACAGCGAGCAACTAATGAAAAACTGTTTTTT	CASREGQRATNEKLFF
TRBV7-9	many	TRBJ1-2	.	TGTGCCAGCAGCTTCCCAAACTATGGCTACACCTTC	CASSFPNYGYTF
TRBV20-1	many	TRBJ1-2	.	TGCAGTGCTTCGCAGACAGGCCATAGAGGGTACACCTTC	CSASQTGHRGYTF
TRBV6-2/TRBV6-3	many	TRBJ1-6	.	TGTGCCAGCAGTCCCCGGCCACCGAGAGGTTCACCCCTCCACTTT	CASSPRPPRGSPLHF
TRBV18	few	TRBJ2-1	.	TGTGCCAGCTCACCAACTATTAGCTCCTACAATGAGCAGTTCTTC	CASSPTISSYNEQFF
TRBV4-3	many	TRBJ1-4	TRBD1	TGCGCCAGCAGCCAAACGGGACAGGGGGCCGAAAAACTGTTTTTT	CASSQTGQGAEKLFF
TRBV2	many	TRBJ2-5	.	TGTGCCAGCAGTGCGGCAGGGTCAGAGACCCAGTACTTC	CASSAAGSETQYF
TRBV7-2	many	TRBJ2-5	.	TGTGCCAGCAGCCTCTATGTAGACTACCAAGAGACCCAGTACTTC	CASSLYVDYQETQYF
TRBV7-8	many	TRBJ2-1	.	TGTGCCAGCAGCTTAGTACAGGACAGCCGGGAGCAGTTCTTC	CASSLVQDSREQFF
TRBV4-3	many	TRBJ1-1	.	TGCGCCAGCAGCCAAGGATCTCCCGGGGGGAGCACTGAAGCTTTCTTT	CASSQGSPGGSTEAFF
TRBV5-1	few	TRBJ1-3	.	TGCGCCAGCAGCTTGGTGGGATATGGAAACACCATATATTTT	CASSLVGYGNTIYF
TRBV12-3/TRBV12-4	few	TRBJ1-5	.	TGTGCCAGCAGTTTATGGGGATGGGTCAATCAGCCCCAGCATTTT	CASSLWGWVNQPQHF
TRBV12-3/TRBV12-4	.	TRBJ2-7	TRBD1	TGTGCCAGCAGTTCCGGACAGGAGCGGCCAGGCGAGCAGTACTTC	CASSSGQERPGEQYF
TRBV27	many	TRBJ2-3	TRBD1	TGTGTCAGCAGGGGGCTGGGCACAGATACGCAGTATTTT	CVSRGLGTDTQYF
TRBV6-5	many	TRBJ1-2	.	TGTGCCAGCAGAACCCCCTCGTCCTCGTATGGCTACACCTTC	CASRTPSSSYGYTF